This is a list of T cell receptor beta chains from one sample in a study of shared clonotypes between healthy human individuals. TCRdb keeps only in-frame clones here, not all; method: immunoSEQ multiplex PCR. The table has roughly 660,000 clones, about nine tenths seen once. Source material: memory CD8+ T cells from PBMCs. The source of these receptors is a man aged 18 to 30 in good health. Some clones in this sample may be carry-over from other donors' samples. Each CDR3 is given with its conserved first and last residue. A D gene is named only where the DNA matches it firmly. Part of the rows lack a size; the others show once, few, many or a class for expanded clones.

>TRBD2|TRBV6-6|-|TRBJ2-7
TGTGCCAGCAGTTGGGGGACTAGCGGACCCTACGAGCAGTACTTC
CASSWGTSGPYEQYF
>TRBD1|TRBV28|-|TRBJ1-1
TGTGCCAGCAGTTCTAACAGGGGGCTTAAGGACACTGAAGCTTTCTTT
CASSSNRGLKDTEAFF
>-|TRBV2|-|TRBJ2-1
TGTGCCAGCAGTGAAAGTGCAGGGAACTCCTACAATGAGCAGTTCTTC
CASSESAGNSYNEQFF
>TRBD1|TRBV5-1|once|TRBJ1-2
TGCGCCAGCAGAACTCAGGGGGCCGAGAACTATGGCTACACCTTC
CASRTQGAENYGYTF
>TRBD2|TRBV6-4|many|TRBJ2-3
TGTGCCAGCAGTGACTCGGTAGCGGGAGGCACAGATACGCAGTATTTT
CASSDSVAGGTDTQYF
>TRBD1|TRBV5-5|-|TRBJ2-7
TGTGCCAGCAGCTTGGAGGGGGACAGCTACTACGAGCAGTACTTC
CASSLEGDSYYEQYF
>TRBD2|TRBV19|-|TRBJ2-7
TGTGCCAGCACTAGCGGGAGAGGCGAGCAGTACTTC
CASTSGRGEQYF
>TRBD2|TRBV10-3|-|TRBJ2-7
TGTGCCATGACTAGCGGGCCCTCCTACGAGCAGTACTTC
CAMTSGPSYEQYF
>-|TRBV11-2|-|TRBJ1-3
TGTGCCAGCAGCTTAGGACCATCCTCTGGAAACACCATATATTTT
CASSLGPSSGNTIYF
>-|TRBV2|-|TRBJ2-1
TGTGCGGCGATCCCAGACTTAAGCTCCTACAATGAGCAGTTCTTC
CAAIPDLSSYNEQFF
>-|TRBV28|-|TRBJ2-7
TGTGCCAGCAGGCCGCAGGGGCGCCAGAGCTACGAGCAGTACTTC
CASRPQGRQSYEQYF
>TRBD1|TRBV7-3|once|TRBJ2-7
TGTGCCAGCAGCTTATCAGGGGGCCATGAGCAGTACTTC
CASSLSGGHEQYF
>-|TRBV28|-|TRBJ2-2
TGTGCCAGCAGTTTTGGGGGTCCGAACACCGGGGAGCTGTTTTTT
CASSFGGPNTGELFF
>TRBD2|TRBV29-1|-|TRBJ2-1
TGCAGCGTTGAGGGCTGGGCGGGAGTACTTGAGCAGTTCTTC
CSVEGWAGVLEQFF